The 15 T cell receptor beta chains given below trace back to one sample, sequenced in a study of CD8 T cells in ankylosing spondylitis. Overall study results and limits: Apparently characteristic of ankylosing spondylitis blood was a TCR beta motif (roughly 8 highly homologous variants).

Each CDR3 protein gets one entry after TCRdb re-called the 5' RACE reads with MiXCR. Here the sample spans approximately 500,000 distinct CDR3 sequences, roughly 13% being singletons. These receptors' targets are unknown. What was sequenced was blood, either unsorted or a sorted T cell fraction (not recorded which). The source of these receptors is a male donor with ankylosing spondylitis.

Only a few counts were recorded for this clonotype. V gene TRBV29-1 combines with J gene TRBJ1-2, with 9 bases that match TRBD1. There are 16 residues in the CDR3. V was pared by 7 bases and J by 7 bases, with 19 bases of the junction left unmatched. The germline gives CDR1 SQVTM, CDR2 ANQGSEA. CDR3 sequence (DNA): TGCAGCGCGACTACCCTAGACAGGGGGAGATTGGGTGGCTACACCTTC. It specifies CSATTLDRGRLGGYTF.

This clonotype was detected only a few times. This chain links TRBV5-1 with TRBJ2-5; D gene uncertain. In germline, CDR1 is SGHRS, CDR2 YFSETQ. The CDR3 is 14 amino acids. Deletions cut 4 bases from V and 5 bases from J, with 15 bases between. In DNA, the CDR3 is TGCGCCAGCAGCCCTCGTGGCGATGGGGAGACCCAGTACTTC. Protein product: CASSPRGDGETQYF. Supplemented by reference TRBV5-1 and TRBJ2-5, the full variable domain reads KAGVTQTPRYLIKTRGQQVTLSCSPISGHRSVSWYQQTPGQGLQFLFEYFSETQRNKGNFPGRFSGRQFSNSRSEMNVSTLELGDSALYLCASSPRGDGETQYFGPGTRLLVL.

The chain uses TRBV30 and TRBJ1-1; the D gene is possibly TRBD1 (5 bases). The CDR3 is made up of 12 amino acids. In germline, CDR1 is GTSNPN, CDR2 SVGIG (reference sequence). V gave up 2 bases and J gave up 6 bases, with 10 bases separating them. This CDR3 reads CAWSYGGSEAFF. CDR3 DNA: TGTGCCTGGAGTTACGGGGGGTCTGAAGCTTTCTTT.

V and J are TRBV5-1 and TRBJ1-1; D call uncertain. This CDR3 is 17 amino acids long. Germline V gene lookup returns CDR1 SGHRS and CDR2 YFSETQ. V was trimmed by 4 bases and J by 0 bases, leaving 19 bases between them. CDR3 in amino acids: CASSHPTETPLNTEAFF. Here the CDR3 DNA reads TGCGCCAGCAGCCACCCAACGGAGACCCCCTTGAACACTGAAGCTTTCTTT.

V gene TRBV3-1 combines with J gene TRBJ2-1; D may be TRBD2 (5 bases). V lost 1 base and J lost 6, with 13 bases in between. The CDR3 extends over 15 amino acids. CDR1 is LGHDT and CDR2 is YNNKEL in the germline V gene (reference sequence). CDR3 sequence (DNA): TGTGCCAGCAGCCAAGGGCATGGAGGCCCCAATGAGCAGTTCTTC. As protein: CASSQGHGGPNEQFF.

V and J are TRBV5-6 and TRBJ2-7, with 9 bases lining up with TRBD2. The CDR3 covers 14 residues. Germline V CDR1 and CDR2: SGHDT, YYEEEE. Germline trimming cut 3 bases from V and 2 bases from J; bases unmatched to any gene: 3. CDR3 residues: CASSYSSGTYEQYF. CDR3 nucleotide sequence: TGTGCCAGCAGCTACTCTAGCGGGACCTACGAGCAGTACTTC.

V gene TRBV20-1 combines with J gene TRBJ2-1, with a possible D match to TRBD1 (6 bases). This CDR3 is 16 amino acids long. Trimming removed 0 bases from V and 10 bases from J, with 22 bases in between. The V gene's germline CDR1 is DFQATT and CDR2 SNEGSKA (reference sequence). The CDR3 sequence is CSARDQGSLVGSEQFF. The CDR3 DNA follows: TGCAGTGCTAGAGATCAGGGGTCCCTCGTGGGGTCGGAGCAGTTCTTC.

This clonotype appeared a few times. V and J are TRBV12-3 or TRBV12-4 and TRBJ1-1; D is uncertain. Deletions cut 9 bases from V and 0 bases from J, with 14 bases between. This CDR3 spans 14 amino acids. This CDR3 is CASQLGSMNTEAFF. The CDR3 DNA is TGTGCCAGTCAATTAGGGAGCATGAACACTGAAGCTTTCTTT.

CDR3 coding DNA: TGTGCTAGTGGTTTGGTTGTAGGTGTTGAGCAGTTCTTC. Encoded protein: CASGLVVGVEQFF. The V gene is TRBV12-5, the J gene TRBJ2-1; D unclear. V was shortened by 0 bases and J by 9 bases, with 9 bases between the two germline ends. Per the germline V gene, CDR1 is LGHNT and CDR2 is FRNRAP. The CDR3 has 13 residues. Full variable domain (remainder filled in from reference TRBV12-5 and TRBJ2-1): DARVTQTPRHKVTEMGQEVTMRCQPILGHNTVFWYRQTMMQGLELLAYFRNRAPLDDSGMPKDRFSAEMPDATLATLKIQPSEPRDSAVYFCASGLVVGVEQFFGPGTRLTVL.

J is TRBJ2-1 and V is TRBV2, with TRBD1 identical over 7 bases. The CDR3 sequence is 12 residues long. Germline V gene lookup returns CDR1 SNHLY and CDR2 FYNNEI. Losses at the gene ends were 11 bases for V and 8 bases for J; bases not matched to a gene: 9. In nucleotides, the CDR3 is TGTGCCGGGCGTCTCCAGGGGGATGAGCAGTTCTTC. Its protein is CAGRLQGDEQFF. Combining the CDR3 with reference TRBV2 and TRBJ2-1 gives the whole variable domain EPEVTQTPSHQVTQMGQEVILRCVPISNHLYFYWYRQILGQKVEFLVSFYNNEISEKSEIFDDQFSVERPDGSNFTLKIRSTKLEDSAMYFCAGRLQGDEQFFGPGTRLTVL.

CDR3 amino acids: CAWSVSNPYGYTF. Written as DNA, the CDR3 is TGTGCCTGGAGTGTATCCAATCCCTATGGCTACACCTTC. V gene TRBV30 combines with J gene TRBJ1-2, with unresolved D. V gave up 0 bases and J gave up 4 bases, with 9 bases separating them. The CDR3 sequence is 13 residues long. The germline gives CDR1 GTSNPN, CDR2 SVGIG (reference sequence).

This clonotype was counted only a few times. The gene calls are TRBV5-1 and TRBJ2-7, with 9 bases that match TRBD2. V was pared by 3 bases and J by 5 bases, with 6 bases of the junction left unmatched. Germline V lookup: CDR1 SGHRS, CDR2 YFSETQ. CDR3 length equals 14 residues. CDR3 DNA: TGCGCCAGCAGCTCCACCGCGGGAGGGAACGAGCAGTACTTC. Protein: CASSSTAGGNEQYF.

A few counts support this clonotype. The chain couples TRBV5-1 to TRBJ2-3; 11 bases are a match to TRBD2. Germline-derived CDR1 and CDR2 are SGHRS and YFSETQ. CDR3 length: 17 amino acids. With 0 bases clipped from V and 4 bases from J, the junction kept 7 bases outside the gene matches. In nucleotides, the CDR3 is TGCGCCAGCAGCTTGGGAAGTAGCGGGAGGGCCCCAGATACGCAGTATTTT. Translating it yields CASSLGSSGRAPDTQYF.

The sample holds many counts of this clonotype. V usage is TRBV7-9 and J usage is TRBJ2-5; D may be TRBD2 (6 bases). The V and J ends lost 5 bases and 5 bases respectively, with 15 bases between them. Germline V gene data show CDR1 as SEHNR and CDR2 as FQNEAQ (reference sequence). This CDR3 region has 14 residues. The CDR3 protein is CASSGRTAGETQYF. DNA of the CDR3: TGTGCCAGCAGCGGGAGGACTGCGGGGGAGACCCAGTACTTC.

In nucleotides, the CDR3 is TGCAGTGCTAGAAGCCTCCTCGGTAGCGGCCCCACAGATACGCAGTATTTT. It codes for CSARSLLGSGPTDTQYF. The V call is TRBV20-1, the J call TRBJ2-3; D may be TRBD2 (6 bases). From germline, CDR1 is DFQATT and CDR2 SNEGSKA (reference sequence). The CDR3 length is 17 residues. Trimming pared 2 bases from V and 2 bases from J, leaving 20 bases between.